The 5 T cell receptor beta chains given below trace back to one sample, sequenced in a study of blood T cell repertoires in COVID-19. Produced via immunoSEQ multiplex PCR; TCRdb's table is partial and in-frame only. This sample has under 300,000 clones, with roughly 84% found just once. The source material was peripheral blood. All receptors derive from a middle-aged woman who had recovered from COVID-19.

The V and J genes are TRBV9 and TRBJ1-2, with D uncertain. CDR1 is SGDLS and CDR2 is YYNGEE in the germline V gene. V lost 10 bases, J lost 8 bases, and 12 bases lay in between. This CDR3 is 10 amino acids long. The CDR3 nucleotides read TGTGCCTCGGGAGGAGAAGGCTACACCTTC. Its protein product is CASGGEGYTF.

This clone appeared a single time. The chain combines TRBV5-1 with TRBJ1-3; 8 nucleotides match TRBD1. The CDR3 contains 17 residues. Per germline, CDR1 SGHRS and CDR2 YFSETQ. V dropped 4 bases and J dropped 0; count of bases not matched to a gene: 9. The CDR3 DNA reads TGCGCCAGCAGCCCGAATCCAGGGGGCCCCTCTGGAAACACCATATATTTT. This sequence encodes CASSPNPGGPSGNTIYF.

This chain uses TRBV29-1 with TRBJ1-1; D not certain. Germline assignment: CDR1 SQVTM and CDR2 ANQGSEA. V was trimmed by 7 bases and J by 0 bases, leaving 12 bases between them. This CDR3 is built from 13 residues. The CDR3 DNA follows: TGCAGCGGAAGGAGAGGCTTGAACACTGAAGCTTTCTTT. Amino acid sequence: CSGRRGLNTEAFF.

The V gene is TRBV5-1, the J gene TRBJ2-7; TRBD1 matches at 7 bases. Germline CDR1 is SGHRS and CDR2 is YFSETQ. Trimming took 0 bases from V and 2 from J; bases not matched to a gene: 5. This CDR3 is 15 amino acids long. CDR3 residues: CASSLDRTGTYEQYF. As DNA, the CDR3 is TGCGCCAGCAGCTTGGATAGGACAGGAACCTACGAGCAGTACTTC.

The chain recombines TRBV28 with TRBJ2-7, with D perhaps TRBD1 (5 bases). V lost 7 bases, J lost 6 bases, and 19 bases lay in between. This CDR3 has 14 residues. Germline V gives CDR1 MDHEN, CDR2 SYDVKM. For the CDR3, the DNA is TGTGCCAGCACTCCCCCAGGGCTGGTCGGCGAGCAGTACTTC. The encoded protein is CASTPPGLVGEQYF.